The following is a T cell receptor (beta chain) sequence with its context. The data belong to a study of blood T cell repertoires in COVID-19. Background on the study: Acute and convalescent COVID-19 specimens originated in the United States, Italy and Spain.

The V end lost 2 bases, the J end lost 1 base, and 10 bases lay between the germline ends. CDR1 is KGHSH and CDR2 is LQKENI in the germline V gene. The CDR3 runs 15 residues. In the original workflow: Researchers report that nucleated cell counts were estimated from reference gene primer amplification. Assay used: immunoSEQ multiplex PCR; TCRdb lists only in-frame clones, some missing. D and trimming come from the DNA, and the V and J calls and clone size come from that table. The table shows roughly 230,000 clones, with approximately 85% occurring only once. This sequence was found in a man aged 50-59 years with COVID-19, enrolled during active disease. The sequenced material came from peripheral blood. This rearrangement joins TRBV18 to TRBJ2-3, with D unresolved. In DNA form, the CDR3 reads TGTGCCAGCTCACCAGGGCTGTTGGGCACAGATACGCAGTATTTT. The encoded protein is CASSPGLLGTDTQYF. The complete variable domain, with remaining parts taken from reference TRBV18 and TRBJ2-3, reads NAGVMQNPRHLVRRRGQEARLRCSPMKGHSHVYWYRQLPEEGLKFMVYLQKENIIDESGMPKERFSAEFPKEGPSILRIQQVVRGDSAAYFCASSPGLLGTDTQYFGPGTRLTVL.